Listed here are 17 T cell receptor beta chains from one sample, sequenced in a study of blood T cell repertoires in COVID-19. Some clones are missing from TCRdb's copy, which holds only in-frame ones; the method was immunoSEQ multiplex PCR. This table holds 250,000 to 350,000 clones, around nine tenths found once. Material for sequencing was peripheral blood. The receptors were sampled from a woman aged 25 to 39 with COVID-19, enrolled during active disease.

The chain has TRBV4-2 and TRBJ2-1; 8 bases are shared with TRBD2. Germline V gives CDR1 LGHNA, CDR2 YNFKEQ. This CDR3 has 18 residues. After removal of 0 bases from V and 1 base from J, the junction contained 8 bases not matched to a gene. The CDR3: CASSQEPLAVTSYNEQFF. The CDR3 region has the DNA TGTGCCAGCAGCCAAGAGCCACTAGCGGTCACATCCTACAATGAGCAGTTCTTC.

CDR3 amino acids: CASRPTGETQYF. The CDR3 coding sequence is TGTGCCAGCAGGCCTACAGGAGAGACCCAGTACTTC. The V and J genes are TRBV6-2 or TRBV6-3 and TRBJ2-5; TRBD1 might be the D (5 bases). This CDR3 contains 12 residues. The V and J ends lost 6 bases and 4 bases respectively, with 9 bases between them. Germline assignment: CDR1 MNHEY and CDR2 SVGEGT.

The CDR3 nucleotides read TGTGCCAGCAGTTTCGGTAGCGGGGTCCCCTACGAGCAGTACTTC. Translating it yields CASSFGSGVPYEQYF. The chain combines TRBV6-6 with TRBJ2-7; 8 nucleotides line up with TRBD2. Per the germline V gene, CDR1 is MNHNY and CDR2 is SVGAGI (reference sequence). The CDR3 is made up of 15 amino acids. V lost 4 bases to trimming and J lost 2 bases; unmatched junction nucleotides: 7.

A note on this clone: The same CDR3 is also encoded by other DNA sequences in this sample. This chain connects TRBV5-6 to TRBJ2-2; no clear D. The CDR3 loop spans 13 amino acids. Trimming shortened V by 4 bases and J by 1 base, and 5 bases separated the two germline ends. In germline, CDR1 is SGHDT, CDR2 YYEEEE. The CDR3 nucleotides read TGTGCCAGCAGCACGGGGAACACCGGGGAGCTGTTTTTT. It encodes CASSTGNTGELFF.

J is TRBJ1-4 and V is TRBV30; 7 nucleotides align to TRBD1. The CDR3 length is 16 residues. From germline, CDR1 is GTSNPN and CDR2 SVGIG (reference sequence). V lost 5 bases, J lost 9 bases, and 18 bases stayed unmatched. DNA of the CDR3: TGTGCCTGGGGACGGGGCCGGGCAGGGGGTATTCAAAAACTGTTTTTT. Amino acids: CAWGRGRAGGIQKLFF.

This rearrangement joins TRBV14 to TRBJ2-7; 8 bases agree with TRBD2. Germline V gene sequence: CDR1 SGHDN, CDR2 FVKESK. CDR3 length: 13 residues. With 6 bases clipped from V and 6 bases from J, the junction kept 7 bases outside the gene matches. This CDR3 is CASRLSGVGEQYF. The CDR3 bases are TGTGCCAGCAGACTTAGCGGGGTAGGCGAGCAGTACTTC. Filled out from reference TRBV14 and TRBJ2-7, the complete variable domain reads EAGVTQFPSHSVIEKGQTVTLRCDPISGHDNLYWYRRVMGKEIKFLLHFVKESKQDESGMPNNRFLAERTGGTYSTLKVQPAELEDSGVYFCASRLSGVGEQYFGPGTRLTVT.

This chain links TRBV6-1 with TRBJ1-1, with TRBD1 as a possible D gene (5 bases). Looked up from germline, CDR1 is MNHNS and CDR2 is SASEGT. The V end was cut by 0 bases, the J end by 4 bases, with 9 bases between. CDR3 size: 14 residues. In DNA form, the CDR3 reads TGTGCCAGCAGTGAAGCTCAGGGCGTCACTGAAGCTTTCTTT. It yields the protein CASSEAQGVTEAFF.

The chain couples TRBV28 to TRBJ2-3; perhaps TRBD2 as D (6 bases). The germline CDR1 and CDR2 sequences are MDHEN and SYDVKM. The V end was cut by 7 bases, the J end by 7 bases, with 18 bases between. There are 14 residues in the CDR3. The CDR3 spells CASTLSGWANTQYF. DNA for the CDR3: TGTGCCAGCACCCTTAGCGGATGGGCCAATACGCAGTATTTT.

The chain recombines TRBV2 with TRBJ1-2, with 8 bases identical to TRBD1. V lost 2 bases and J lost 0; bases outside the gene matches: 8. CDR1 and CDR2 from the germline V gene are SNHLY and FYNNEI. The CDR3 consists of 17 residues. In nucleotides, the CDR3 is TGTGCCAGCAGTGAATCTAGACAGGGGTATACTAACTATGGCTACACCTTC. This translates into CASSESRQGYTNYGYTF. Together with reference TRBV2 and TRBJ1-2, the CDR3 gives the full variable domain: EPEVTQTPSHQVTQMGQEVILRCVPISNHLYFYWYRQILGQKVEFLVSFYNNEISEKSEIFDDQFSVERPDGSNFTLKIRSTKLEDSAMYFCASSESRQGYTNYGYTFGSGTRLTVV.

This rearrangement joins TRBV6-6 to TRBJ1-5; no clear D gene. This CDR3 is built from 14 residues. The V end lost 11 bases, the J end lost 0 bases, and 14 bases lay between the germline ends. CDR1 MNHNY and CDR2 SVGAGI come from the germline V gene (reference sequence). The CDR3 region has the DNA TGTGCCGCAGCCCGGGAGGGTAGCAATCAGCCCCAGCATTTT. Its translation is CAAAREGSNQPQHF.

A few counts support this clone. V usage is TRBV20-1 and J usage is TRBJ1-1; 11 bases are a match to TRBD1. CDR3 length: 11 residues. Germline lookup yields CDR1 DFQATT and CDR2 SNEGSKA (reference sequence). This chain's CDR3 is CSGTGGTEAFF. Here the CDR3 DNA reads TGCAGCGGGACAGGGGGTACTGAAGCTTTCTTT.

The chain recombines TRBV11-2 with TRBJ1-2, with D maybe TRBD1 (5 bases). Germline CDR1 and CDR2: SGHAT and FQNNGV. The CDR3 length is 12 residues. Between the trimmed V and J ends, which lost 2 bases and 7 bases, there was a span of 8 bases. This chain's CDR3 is CASSLQGGGYTF. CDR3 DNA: TGTGCCAGCAGCTTACAGGGAGGTGGCTACACCTTC.

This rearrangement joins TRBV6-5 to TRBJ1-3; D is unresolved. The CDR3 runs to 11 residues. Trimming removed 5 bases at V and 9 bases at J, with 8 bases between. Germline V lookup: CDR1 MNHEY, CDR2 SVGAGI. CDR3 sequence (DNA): TGTGCCAGCAGTCGCGATGGCACCATATATTTT. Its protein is CASSRDGTIYF.

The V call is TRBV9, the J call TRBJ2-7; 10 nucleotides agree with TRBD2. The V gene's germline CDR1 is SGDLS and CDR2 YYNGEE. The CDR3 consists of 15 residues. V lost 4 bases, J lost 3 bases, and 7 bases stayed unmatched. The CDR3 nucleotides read TGTGCCAGCAGCCCCACGGCTAGCGGGAGCTACGAGCAGTACTTC. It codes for CASSPTASGSYEQYF.

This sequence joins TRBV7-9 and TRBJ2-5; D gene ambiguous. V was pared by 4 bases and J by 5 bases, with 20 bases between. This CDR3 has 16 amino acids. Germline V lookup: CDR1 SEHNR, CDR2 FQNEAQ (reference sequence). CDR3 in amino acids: CASSSRLPGPRETQYF. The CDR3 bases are TGTGCCAGCAGCTCACGCCTCCCGGGTCCCCGGGAGACCCAGTACTTC.

The CDR3 nucleotides are TGTGCCAGCAGCTTAGCGTCTCCCTACGAGCAGTACTTC. Its protein is CASSLASPYEQYF. The gene calls are TRBV7-9 and TRBJ2-7; D remains ambiguous. The germline V gene has CDR1 SEHNR and CDR2 FQNEAQ (reference sequence). This CDR3 has 13 residues. Trimming left V 0 bases short and J 2 bases short, with 5 bases between.

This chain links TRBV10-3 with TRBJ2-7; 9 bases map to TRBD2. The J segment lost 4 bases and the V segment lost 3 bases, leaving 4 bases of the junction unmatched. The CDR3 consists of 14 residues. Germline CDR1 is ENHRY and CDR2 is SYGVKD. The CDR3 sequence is CAISDPTSGYEQYF. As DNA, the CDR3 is TGTGCCATCAGTGACCCGACTAGCGGATACGAGCAGTACTTC.